The 20 T cell receptor beta chains below all came from one sample that was sequenced in a study of T-cell reconstitution after alpha-beta-depleted transplantation in children. TCRbeta library preparation incorporated unique molecular identifiers. TCRdb used MiXCR to reprocess the PCR reads, holding one entry per CDR3 protein. The repertoire consists of 900,000 or so distinct CDR3 sequences, with approximately 15% occurring once and the leading ten covering around 5.3%. This specimen consisted of PBMCs, mostly from graft donor cells, obtained 360 days after TCRalphabeta/CD19-depleted stem cell transplant. These TCRs come from a male patient younger than 18 who had a stem cell transplant for acute lymphoblastic leukemia, so the T cells may come from the graft donor.

This clonotype has a count of ten or more. The V and J genes are TRBV5-1 and TRBJ1-1, with 7 positions matching TRBD1. The CDR3 length is 15 residues. CDR1 is SGHRS, CDR2 YFSETQ, per germline. V shed 3 bases and J 0 bases; nucleotides not matched to a gene: 5. CDR3: CASSWGTALNTEAFF. The CDR3 region has the DNA TGCGCCAGCAGCTGGGGGACAGCGCTGAACACTGAAGCTTTCTTT.

This rearrangement joins TRBV29-1 to TRBJ2-1, with TRBD2 matching over 12 bases. J lost 4 bases, V lost 8 bases, and 9 bases had no gene match. Germline V gene lookup returns CDR1 SQVTM and CDR2 ANQGSEA. This CDR3 has 15 residues. CDR3 bases: TGCAGCTCAGGACTAGCGGGGTGGGATTACAATGAGCAGTTCTTC. It encodes CSSGLAGWDYNEQFF.

The chain couples TRBV7-6 to TRBJ2-1; the match to TRBD2 covers 9 bases. Per germline, CDR1 SGHVS and CDR2 FNYEAQ. The CDR3 runs to 18 residues. V was pared by 4 bases and J by 9 bases, with 19 bases of the junction left unmatched. Here the CDR3 reads CASSSIPWVAGVAREQFF. Here the CDR3 DNA reads TGTGCCAGCAGCTCAATCCCCTGGGTAGCGGGAGTTGCTCGTGAGCAGTTCTTC.

This clonotype was observed a handful of times. The V call is TRBV5-5, the J call TRBJ2-3; 7 nucleotides line up with TRBD2. CDR3 size: 13 residues. Germline CDR1 reads SGHKS; CDR2 reads YYEKEE (reference sequence). The V segment lost 6 bases and the J segment 5 bases; nucleotides outside the gene matches: 6. The chain's CDR3 is CASIDVAGDTQYF. In nucleotides, the CDR3 is TGTGCCAGCATCGACGTAGCGGGAGATACGCAGTATTTT.

The chain links TRBV5-1 to TRBJ1-4, with 7 bases aligning to TRBD1. J was trimmed by 0 bases and V by 0 bases; bases with no gene match: 2. This CDR3 is 16 amino acids long. CDR1 SGHRS and CDR2 YFSETQ come from the germline V gene. The CDR3 nucleotides read TGCGCCAGCAGCTTGGGGACAGGTTCAACTAATGAAAAACTGTTTTTT. Protein product: CASSLGTGSTNEKLFF.

This chain joins TRBV12-3 or TRBV12-4 and TRBJ1-1, with unresolved D. V was cut by 4 bases and J by 3 bases, with 9 bases left in between. The CDR3 consists of 13 residues. The CDR3 region has the DNA TGTGCCAGCAGTTCTAATTTGGACACTGAAGCTTTCTTT. Its translation: CASSSNLDTEAFF.

The genes are TRBV18 and TRBJ2-1, with 9 bases identical to TRBD1. Germline V gene lookup returns CDR1 KGHSH and CDR2 LQKENI. Losses at the gene ends were 3 bases for V and 7 bases for J; bases not matched to a gene: 7. This CDR3 region has 15 residues. CDR3 sequence (DNA): TGTGCCAGCTCACCTCGGACAGGGGACCATAATGAGCAGTTCTTC. It codes for CASSPRTGDHNEQFF.

This clonotype was seen only a few times. The genes are TRBV7-9 and TRBJ2-3, with D possibly TRBD2 on 7 matching bases. Per the germline V gene, CDR1 is SEHNR and CDR2 is FQNEAQ (reference sequence). Trimming cost V 8 bases and J 3 bases, with 15 bases left between them. The CDR3 spans 14 residues. The CDR3 nucleotides read TGTGCCAGCGGGGGCGGGAGTACTACAGATACGCAGTATTTT. Its translation: CASGGGSTTDTQYF.

This clonotype was observed a few times. The J gene is TRBJ2-7, the V gene TRBV5-6; tentative D call: TRBD1 (5 bases). There are 18 residues in the CDR3. Germline CDR1 reads SGHDT; CDR2 reads YYEEEE. Trimming stripped 0 bases from V and 3 bases from J, with 22 bases between. CDR3 in amino acids: CASSLGGGAKGNFYEQYF. The CDR3 nucleotides are TGTGCCAGCAGCTTGGGGGGTGGCGCGAAGGGGAATTTCTACGAGCAGTACTTC.

The rearrangement links TRBV29-1 to TRBJ2-3, with D possibly TRBD2 on 5 matching bases. Germline V CDR1 and CDR2: SQVTM, ANQGSEA. CDR3 length equals 12 residues. Trimming cost V 8 bases and J 3 bases, with 12 bases left between them. In DNA form, the CDR3 reads TGCAGCTCAGGAGGCGGGACAGATACGCAGTATTTT. It encodes CSSGGGTDTQYF.

The chain employs TRBV25-1 and TRBJ2-6; the D gene is possibly TRBD1 (5 bases). CDR3 length equals 20 residues. Germline V lookup: CDR1 MGHDK, CDR2 SYGVNS. With 1 base removed from V and 2 bases from J, the gap between germline ends came to 21 bases. CDR3 nucleotide sequence: TGTGCCAGCAGTGAATCCCAGAAGGGGAACAGGTTCCCTGGGGCCAACGTCCTGACTTTC. Translating it yields CASSESQKGNRFPGANVLTF.

The CDR3 is CASSLLRVRDQPQHF. CDR3 coding DNA: TGTGCCAGCAGCTTACTCAGGGTGAGGGATCAGCCCCAGCATTTT. V gene TRBV7-3 combines with J gene TRBJ1-5; a weak D match, TRBD1 (5 bases). Germline V gene lookup returns CDR1 SGHTA and CDR2 FQGTGA. Trimming pared 2 bases from V and 5 bases from J, leaving 13 bases between. The length of the CDR3 is 15 residues.

This clonotype was observed a few times. The chain carries TRBV29-1 and TRBJ1-3, with a weak D call TRBD1 (6 bases). V was pared by 4 bases and J by 0 bases, with 13 bases between. The CDR3 runs to 15 residues. The germline gives CDR1 SQVTM, CDR2 ANQGSEA. CDR3 region: CSVATRGSSGNTIYF. The CDR3 DNA is TGCAGCGTTGCGACGAGGGGGTCCTCTGGAAACACCATATATTTT. The full variable domain, rest sourced from reference TRBV29-1 and TRBJ1-3, is SAVISQKPSRDICQRGTSLTIQCQVDSQVTMMFWYRQQPGQSLTLIATANQGSEATYESGFVIDKFPISRPNLTFSTLTVSNMSPEDSSIYLCSVATRGSSGNTIYFGEGSWLTVV.

This chain links TRBV20-1 with TRBJ2-1, with 9 nucleotides matching TRBD2. Germline V gene sequence: CDR1 DFQATT, CDR2 SNEGSKA (reference sequence). The CDR3 is 16 residues long. J gave up 0 bases and V 4 bases, and 7 bases lay outside the gene matches. The CDR3 DNA sequence: TGCAGTGCTACCCACCGACTAGCGGACTCCTACAATGAGCAGTTCTTC. It codes for CSATHRLADSYNEQFF.

This clonotype was seen at least ten times. The chain combines TRBV9 with TRBJ2-1; D gene ambiguous. V dropped 4 bases and J dropped 3 bases, with 11 bases sitting between them. The CDR3 consists of 14 residues. CDR1 is SGDLS and CDR2 is YYNGEE in the germline V gene. CDR3 protein: CASSRPNLYNEQFF. The CDR3 DNA follows: TGTGCCAGCAGCCGCCCTAACCTCTACAATGAGCAGTTCTTC.

Only a few counts were recorded for this clonotype. The V and J genes are TRBV11-1 and TRBJ2-5; maybe TRBD1 (6 bases). Trimming left V 1 base short and J 5 bases short, with 23 bases between. CDR1 is SGHAT and CDR2 is FQDESV in the germline V gene (reference sequence). The CDR3 spans 18 residues. The CDR3 DNA reads as TGTGCCAGCAGCTTAGACAGGGAAGGTCTCCGTGTCGGCGAGACCCAGTACTTC. This codes for CASSLDREGLRVGETQYF.

In this sample, this clonotype turned up a few times. The V and J genes are TRBV7-2 and TRBJ2-1, with TRBD2 matching over 8 bases. Germline V CDR1 and CDR2: SGHTA, FQGNSA. The CDR3 sequence is 16 residues long. With V trimmed by 2 bases and J by 6 bases, 9 bases remained unmatched. The CDR3 DNA is TGTGCCAGCAGCTTACCGGTCACGGGACTAGGCAATGAGCAGTTCTTC. This codes for CASSLPVTGLGNEQFF.

This clonotype was observed a few times. This chain uses TRBV7-7 with TRBJ2-3, with 8 bases matching TRBD2. V dropped 5 bases and J dropped 2; count of bases not matched to a gene: 12. Per the germline V gene, CDR1 is SSHAT and CDR2 is FNYEAQ (reference sequence). The CDR3 has 17 amino acids. Here the CDR3 reads CASSPRPSGGPTDTQYF. The DNA of the CDR3 is TGTGCCAGCAGCCCCCGTCCCTCGGGGGGGCCCACAGATACGCAGTATTTT.

This rearrangement joins TRBV9 to TRBJ1-1; no definite D call. The V end was cut by 4 bases, the J end by 8 bases, with 15 bases between. The CDR3 consists of 13 residues. Germline CDR1 SGDLS, CDR2 YYNGEE. CDR3 amino acids: CASSKTTSVEAFF. The CDR3 region has the DNA TGTGCCAGCAGCAAAACCACCAGCGTGGAAGCTTTCTTT.

This clonotype was seen only a few times. This chain joins TRBV10-3 and TRBJ1-1, with TRBD1 matching 7 bases. V lost 6 bases, J lost 0 bases, and 4 bases stayed unmatched. The CDR3 has 14 amino acids. Germline V gives CDR1 ENHRY, CDR2 SYGVKD. CDR3 amino acids: CAIRGQSMNTEAFF. The DNA of the CDR3 is TGTGCCATCAGGGGACAGTCCATGAACACTGAAGCTTTCTTT.